The rows below give T cell receptor beta chains drawn from one sample of a study of T-cell memory formation after mild COVID-19. Via MiXCR, TCRdb re-called the 5' RACE reads, giving one row per CDR3 protein. The profile covers about 390,000 distinct CDR3 sequences, with about 15% appearing a single time and roughly 21% taken by the ten largest. Sequenced material: PBMCs or a T cell subset sorted from them (not recorded which). All receptors come from a man younger than 30 who had mild COVID-19 (a few samples of this study predate the infection). Cell type and time point are not known. The CDR3 runs from the conserved cysteine through the conserved F or W. D genes are given only for firm matches. Clone size, where shown, is once, few, many, or a class for clones that have expanded.

v_call: TRBV7-2; clone_size: few; cdr3_length: 13; d_call: -; j_call: TRBJ2-5; cdr3_aa: CASSLARMETQYF; cdr3_nt: TGTGCCAGCAGCTTAGCGCGCATGGAGACCCAGTACTTC
v_call: TRBV4-3; clone_size: -; cdr3_length: 14; d_call: TRBD1; j_call: TRBJ2-7; cdr3_aa: CASSLRQGRDEQYF; cdr3_nt: TGCGCCAGCAGCCTGCGACAGGGGCGAGACGAGCAGTACTTC
v_call: TRBV7-6; clone_size: many; cdr3_length: 14; d_call: -; j_call: TRBJ1-1; cdr3_aa: CASSVGTGITEAFF; cdr3_nt: TGTGCCAGTAGCGTGGGAACAGGGATCACTGAAGCTTTCTTT
v_call: TRBV9; clone_size: -; cdr3_length: 15; d_call: -; j_call: TRBJ1-6; cdr3_aa: CASSVGADYNSPLHF; cdr3_nt: TGTGCCAGCAGCGTAGGGGCTGATTATAATTCACCCCTCCACTTT
v_call: TRBV6-1; clone_size: -; cdr3_length: 13; d_call: -; j_call: TRBJ1-5; cdr3_aa: CASSVAGDQPQHF; cdr3_nt: TGTGCCAGCAGTGTGGCAGGGGATCAGCCCCAGCATTTT
v_call: TRBV4-3; clone_size: few; cdr3_length: 18; d_call: TRBD1; j_call: TRBJ2-3; cdr3_aa: CASSQDTSGQSYTDTQYF; cdr3_nt: TGCGCCAGCAGCCAAGATACCTCGGGACAGTCCTACACAGATACGCAGTATTTT
v_call: TRBV5-1; clone_size: -; cdr3_length: 14; d_call: TRBD1; j_call: TRBJ1-1; cdr3_aa: CASSLWTGNTEAFF; cdr3_nt: TGCGCCAGCAGCTTGTGGACAGGGAACACTGAAGCTTTCTTT
v_call: TRBV18; clone_size: few; cdr3_length: 16; d_call: TRBD2; j_call: TRBJ2-7; cdr3_aa: CASSPPERGRSYEQYF; cdr3_nt: TGTGCCAGCTCACCTCCTGAGCGGGGGCGCTCCTACGAGCAGTACTTC
v_call: TRBV20-1; clone_size: -; cdr3_length: 12; d_call: -; j_call: TRBJ2-1; cdr3_aa: CSAVGDYNEQFF; cdr3_nt: TGCAGTGCGGTAGGGGACTACAATGAGCAGTTCTTC
v_call: TRBV28; clone_size: -; cdr3_length: 16; d_call: TRBD1; j_call: TRBJ1-5; cdr3_aa: CASSRAGQGINQPQHF; cdr3_nt: TGTGCCAGCAGCCGGGCCGGACAGGGGATCAATCAGCCCCAGCATTTT
v_call: TRBV20-1; clone_size: many; cdr3_length: 13; d_call: TRBD1; j_call: TRBJ2-3; cdr3_aa: CSATGQGTDTQYF; cdr3_nt: TGCAGTGCTACCGGACAGGGCACAGATACGCAGTATTTT
v_call: TRBV7-9; clone_size: few; cdr3_length: 14; d_call: -; j_call: TRBJ1-6; cdr3_aa: CASSYTGDGSPLHF; cdr3_nt: TGTGCCAGCAGCTATACAGGAGATGGGTCACCCCTCCACTTT
v_call: TRBV29-1; clone_size: many; cdr3_length: 14; d_call: -; j_call: TRBJ2-5; cdr3_aa: CSVAGGDKWETQYF; cdr3_nt: TGCAGCGTTGCCGGGGGCGATAAGTGGGAGACCCAGTACTTC
v_call: TRBV15; clone_size: many; cdr3_length: 15; d_call: -; j_call: TRBJ2-3; cdr3_aa: CATSRVSGNTDTQYF; cdr3_nt: TGTGCCACCAGCAGAGTTAGCGGTAACACAGATACGCAGTATTTT
v_call: TRBV4-1; clone_size: -; cdr3_length: 15; d_call: TRBD1; j_call: TRBJ2-2; cdr3_aa: CASSHGQGRTGELFF; cdr3_nt: TGCGCCAGCAGCCATGGACAGGGTCGTACCGGGGAGCTGTTTTTT
v_call: TRBV9; clone_size: -; cdr3_length: 15; d_call: -; j_call: TRBJ1-5; cdr3_aa: CASSASPKADQPQHF; cdr3_nt: TGTGCCAGCAGCGCGTCCCCTAAAGCCGATCAGCCCCAGCATTTT
v_call: TRBV6-5; clone_size: -; cdr3_length: 14; d_call: -; j_call: TRBJ1-5; cdr3_aa: CASSFSVSNQPQHF; cdr3_nt: TGTGCCAGCAGTTTCTCAGTTAGCAATCAGCCCCAGCATTTT
v_call: TRBV6-5; clone_size: -; cdr3_length: 14; d_call: TRBD1; j_call: TRBJ1-5; cdr3_aa: CASSYADRGRPQHF; cdr3_nt: TGTGCCAGCAGTTACGCTGACAGGGGTAGGCCCCAGCATTTT
v_call: TRBV7-6; clone_size: -; cdr3_length: 15; d_call: TRBD1; j_call: TRBJ2-2; cdr3_aa: CASSLRQGFTGELFF; cdr3_nt: TGTGCCAGCAGCTTAAGACAGGGGTTCACCGGGGAGCTGTTTTTT
v_call: TRBV24-1; clone_size: -; cdr3_length: 13; d_call: -; j_call: TRBJ1-2; cdr3_aa: CATSDLEGYGYTF; cdr3_nt: TGTGCCACCAGTGATTTGGAAGGCTATGGCTACACCTTC
v_call: TRBV7-6; clone_size: many; cdr3_length: 12; d_call: -; j_call: TRBJ2-1; cdr3_aa: CASSLEVNEQFF; cdr3_nt: TGTGCCAGCTCGTTGGAGGTCAATGAGCAGTTCTTC
v_call: TRBV28; clone_size: few; cdr3_length: 16; d_call: TRBD2; j_call: TRBJ2-3; cdr3_aa: CASSPASGGAADTQYF; cdr3_nt: TGTGCCAGCAGTCCCGCAAGCGGGGGGGCTGCAGATACGCAGTATTTT
v_call: TRBV6-5; clone_size: -; cdr3_length: 15; d_call: TRBD1; j_call: TRBJ2-5; cdr3_aa: CASIKGQGRWETQYF; cdr3_nt: TGTGCCAGCATAAAAGGACAGGGAAGATGGGAGACCCAGTACTTC
v_call: TRBV5-1; clone_size: -; cdr3_length: 11; d_call: -; j_call: TRBJ2-1; cdr3_aa: CASTGHNEQFF; cdr3_nt: TGCGCCAGCACAGGTCACAATGAGCAGTTCTTC
v_call: TRBV7-3; clone_size: few; cdr3_length: 13; d_call: -; j_call: TRBJ2-1; cdr3_aa: CASSVQQYNEQFF; cdr3_nt: TGTGCCAGCAGCGTACAGCAGTACAATGAGCAGTTCTTC
v_call: TRBV7-9; clone_size: few; cdr3_length: 13; d_call: -; j_call: TRBJ2-3; cdr3_aa: CASSLVRADTQYF; cdr3_nt: TGTGCCAGCAGCTTAGTCAGGGCCGATACGCAGTATTTT
v_call: TRBV5-5; clone_size: -; cdr3_length: 15; d_call: -; j_call: TRBJ2-7; cdr3_aa: CASSPFYSGTYEQYF; cdr3_nt: TGTGCCAGCAGCCCCTTCTATTCCGGGACCTACGAGCAGTACTTC
v_call: TRBV9; clone_size: -; cdr3_length: 15; d_call: -; j_call: TRBJ1-6; cdr3_aa: CASSVGGSYNSPLHF; cdr3_nt: TGTGCCAGCAGCGTTGGGGGATCCTATAATTCACCCCTCCACTTT
v_call: TRBV3-1; clone_size: -; cdr3_length: 15; d_call: -; j_call: TRBJ1-5; cdr3_aa: CASSQDSGADQPQHF; cdr3_nt: TGTGCCAGCAGCCAAGATTCCGGGGCGGATCAGCCCCAGCATTTT
v_call: TRBV6-4; clone_size: many; cdr3_length: 15; d_call: TRBD2; j_call: TRBJ2-1; cdr3_aa: CASSEKAGGYNEQFF; cdr3_nt: TGTGCCAGCAGTGAAAAAGCGGGGGGGTACAATGAGCAGTTCTTC
v_call: TRBV2; clone_size: few; cdr3_length: 16; d_call: -; j_call: TRBJ1-5; cdr3_aa: CASTTGPSLINQPQHF; cdr3_nt: TGTGCCAGCACCACGGGCCCGAGTCTTATCAATCAGCCCCAGCATTTT
v_call: TRBV7-2; clone_size: -; cdr3_length: 13; d_call: TRBD2; j_call: TRBJ2-5; cdr3_aa: CASGGGTQETQYF; cdr3_nt: TGTGCCAGCGGGGGGGGAACTCAAGAGACCCAGTACTTC
v_call: TRBV7-3; clone_size: few; cdr3_length: 12; d_call: -; j_call: TRBJ2-2; cdr3_aa: CASRSGAGELFF; cdr3_nt: TGTGCCAGCAGGTCAGGTGCCGGGGAGCTGTTTTTT